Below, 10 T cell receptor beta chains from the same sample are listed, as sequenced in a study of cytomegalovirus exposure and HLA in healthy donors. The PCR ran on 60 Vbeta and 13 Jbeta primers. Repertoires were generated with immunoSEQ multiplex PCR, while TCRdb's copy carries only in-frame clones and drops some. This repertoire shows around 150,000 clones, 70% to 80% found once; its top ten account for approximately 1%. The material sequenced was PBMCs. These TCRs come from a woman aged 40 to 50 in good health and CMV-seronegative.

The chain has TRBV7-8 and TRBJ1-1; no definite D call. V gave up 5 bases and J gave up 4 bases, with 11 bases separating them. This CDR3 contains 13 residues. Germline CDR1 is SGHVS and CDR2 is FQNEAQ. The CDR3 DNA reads TGTGCCAGCAGCCCGACAACTGGCACTGAAGCTTTCTTT. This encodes CASSPTTGTEAFF.

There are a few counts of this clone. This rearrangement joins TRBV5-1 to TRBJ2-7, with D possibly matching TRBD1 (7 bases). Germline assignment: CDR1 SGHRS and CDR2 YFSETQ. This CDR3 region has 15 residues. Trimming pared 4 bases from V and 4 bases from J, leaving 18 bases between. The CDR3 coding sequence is TGCGCCAGCAGCGACGACAGGGTTCGGGAGTACGAGCAGTACTTC. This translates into CASSDDRVREYEQYF.

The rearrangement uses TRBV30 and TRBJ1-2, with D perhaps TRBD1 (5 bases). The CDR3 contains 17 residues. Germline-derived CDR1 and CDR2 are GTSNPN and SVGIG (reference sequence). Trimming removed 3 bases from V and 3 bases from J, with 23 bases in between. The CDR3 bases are TGTGCCTGGAGGATAATCAGGGACGGGGGGAAGGACTATGGCTACACCTTC. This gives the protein CAWRIIRDGGKDYGYTF.

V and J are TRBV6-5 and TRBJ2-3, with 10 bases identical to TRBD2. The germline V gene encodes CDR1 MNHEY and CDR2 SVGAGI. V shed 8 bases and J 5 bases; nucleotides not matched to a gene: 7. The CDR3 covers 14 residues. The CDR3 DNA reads TGTGCCAGCTCCAGCGGGAGGGCCTTAGATACGCAGTATTTT. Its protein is CASSSGRALDTQYF.

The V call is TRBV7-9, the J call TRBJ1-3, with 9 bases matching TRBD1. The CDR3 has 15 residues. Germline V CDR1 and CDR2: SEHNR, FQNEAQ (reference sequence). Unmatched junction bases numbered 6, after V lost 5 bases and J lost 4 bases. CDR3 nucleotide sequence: TGTGCCAGCAGCCCCCGGACAGGGGAGGGAAACACCATATATTTT. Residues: CASSPRTGEGNTIYF.

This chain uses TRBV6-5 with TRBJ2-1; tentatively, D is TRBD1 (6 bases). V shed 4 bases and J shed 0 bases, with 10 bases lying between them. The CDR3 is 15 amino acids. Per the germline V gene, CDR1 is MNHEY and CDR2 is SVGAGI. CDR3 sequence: CASSLDSNSYNEQFF. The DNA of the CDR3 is TGTGCCAGCAGTTTGGACAGCAACTCCTACAATGAGCAGTTCTTC.

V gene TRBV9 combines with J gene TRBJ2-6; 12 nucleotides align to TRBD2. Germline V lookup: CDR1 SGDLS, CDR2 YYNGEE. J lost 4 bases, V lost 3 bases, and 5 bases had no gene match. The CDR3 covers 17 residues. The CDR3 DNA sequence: TGTGCCAGCAGCGCCCTAGCGGGAGGGACGGGGGCCAACGTCCTGACTTTC. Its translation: CASSALAGGTGANVLTF.

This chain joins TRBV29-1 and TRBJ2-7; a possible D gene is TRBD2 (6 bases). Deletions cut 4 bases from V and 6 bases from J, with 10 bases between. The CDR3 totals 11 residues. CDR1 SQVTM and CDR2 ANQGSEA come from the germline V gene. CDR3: CSVGRGGEQYF. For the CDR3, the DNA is TGCAGCGTTGGGAGGGGCGGCGAGCAGTACTTC.

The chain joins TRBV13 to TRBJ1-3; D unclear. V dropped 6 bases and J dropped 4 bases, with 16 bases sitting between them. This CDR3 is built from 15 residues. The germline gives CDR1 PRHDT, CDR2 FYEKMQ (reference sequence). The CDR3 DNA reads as TGTGCCAGCAGATTGGAGGGCGTGTCCGGAAACACCATATATTTT. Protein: CASRLEGVSGNTIYF.

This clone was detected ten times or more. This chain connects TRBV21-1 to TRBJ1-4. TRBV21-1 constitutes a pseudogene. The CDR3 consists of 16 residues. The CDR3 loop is CASSPPKEVVDEKLFF. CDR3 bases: TGTGCCAGCAGCCCCCCCAAGGAGGTCGTGGATGAAAAACTGTTTTTT.